These 3 T cell receptor beta chains came from one sample sequenced in a study of T cell responses to AZD1222 COVID-19 vaccine. This table comes from immunoSEQ multiplex PCR, and its TCRdb copy is limited to in-frame clones, with some not included. Of approximately 120,000 clones listed, 84% are singletons. The sequencing here drew on peripheral blood, taken 28 days after the second AZD1222 dose. The receptors stem from an adult who received the AZD1222 COVID-19 vaccine.

The genes are TRBV28 and TRBJ1-6; a possible D gene is TRBD1 (6 bases). This CDR3 has 12 amino acids. Germline CDR1 is MDHEN and CDR2 is SYDVKM. V dropped 6 bases and J dropped 10 bases, with 10 bases sitting between them. The CDR3 nucleotides are TGTGCCAGCAGGACACAGGGCTCACCCCTCCACTTT. Protein product: CASRTQGSPLHF.

The chain links TRBV3-1 (or the pseudogene TRBV3-2) to TRBJ1-4, with D hard to call. CDR1 and CDR2 (germline): LGHDT, YNNKEL (reference sequence). The CDR3 has 15 amino acids. Trimming removed 8 bases from V and 0 bases from J, with 13 bases in between. The CDR3 here is CASAAETATNEKLFF. The CDR3, as DNA: TGTGCCAGCGCCGCGGAGACTGCAACTAATGAAAAACTGTTTTTT.

The chain employs TRBV7-9 and TRBJ2-1; D is possibly TRBD1 or TRBD2 (5 bases each). This CDR3 region has 12 residues. Trimming took 5 bases from V and 6 from J, leaving 8 bases between them. Per germline, CDR1 SEHNR and CDR2 FQNEAQ (reference sequence). DNA for the CDR3: TGTGCCAGCAGCCCTGGGGGCAATGAGCAGTTCTTC. The encoded protein is CASSPGGNEQFF.